Each of the 31 T cell receptor beta chains below was sequenced from the same sample in a study of blood T cells in healthy people across ages. The authors ran a second PCR of 7 to 11 cycles using a sample-barcoded 5' primer and a J-beta primer mix. TCRdb recomputed calls from the 5' RACE reads with MiXCR, one row per CDR3 protein. The repertoire consists of about 800,000 distinct CDR3 sequences, with 35% to 60% occurring once and the leading ten covering around a sixth. The material sequenced was blood. These receptors all stem from a man at least 80 years old in good health.

The chain couples TRBV3-1 to TRBJ2-1; no definite D call. The CDR3 loop spans 17 amino acids. Germline values: CDR1 LGHDT, CDR2 YNNKEL (reference sequence). With 4 bases removed from V and 7 bases from J, the gap between germline ends came to 23 bases. The CDR3 protein is CASSRDNLMFILNEQFF. Written as DNA, the CDR3 is TGTGCCAGCAGCCGAGATAATCTAATGTTTATCCTAAATGAGCAGTTCTTC.

This chain uses TRBV14 with TRBJ2-2; 9 nucleotides agree with TRBD2. CDR3 length equals 13 residues. In germline, CDR1 is SGHDN, CDR2 FVKESK. Unmatched junction bases numbered 2, after V lost 6 bases and J lost 6 bases. The CDR3 sequence: CASRASGAGELFF. The CDR3 DNA is TGTGCCAGCAGAGCTAGCGGGGCCGGGGAGCTGTTTTTT.

Concerning this clonotype: Just one base apart from a much larger clone, this may be a read error. The chain has TRBV7-9 and TRBJ2-5, with D tentatively TRBD2 (5 bases). This CDR3 has 13 residues. Trimming cost V 5 bases and J 5 bases, with 12 bases left between them. Germline-derived CDR1 and CDR2 are SEHNR and FQNEAQ (reference sequence). For the CDR3, the DNA is TGTGCCAGCAGCCGGGATATATGGGAGACCCAGTACTTC. This sequence encodes CASSRDIWETQYF.

This clonotype was counted between two and nine times. The genes are TRBV5-4 and TRBJ1-2; 7 positions match TRBD1. Germline lookup yields CDR1 SGHNT and CDR2 YYREEE (reference sequence). Trimming removed 4 bases from V and 8 bases from J; junction bases left unmatched: 8. The CDR3 spans 13 residues. DNA for the CDR3: TGTGCCAGCAGCCGTTATACAGGGGACGGCTACACCTTC. Its translation is CASSRYTGDGYTF.

J is TRBJ2-3 and V is TRBV29-1; 7 bases line up with TRBD2. CDR1 is SQVTM, CDR2 ANQGSEA, per germline. Losses at the gene ends were 6 bases for V and 1 base for J; bases not matched to a gene: 19. This CDR3 is 18 amino acids long. The CDR3 loop reads CSVGVLRSGVLGTDTQYF. The CDR3 coding sequence is TGCAGCGTCGGGGTTTTGAGGAGCGGGGTACTTGGCACAGATACGCAGTATTTT.

This clonotype was observed at least ten times. V usage is TRBV6-6 and J usage is TRBJ2-1; TRBD2 matches 9 bases. The CDR3 sequence is 15 residues long. Germline V gene lookup returns CDR1 MNHNY and CDR2 SVGAGI (reference sequence). V dropped 0 bases and J dropped 8; count of bases not matched to a gene: 5. CDR3 sequence: CASSYSSGRGDEQFF. The CDR3 coding sequence is TGTGCCAGCAGTTACTCTAGCGGGAGAGGGGATGAGCAGTTCTTC.

V is TRBV29-1 and J is TRBJ1-1, with 9 bases lining up with TRBD1. CDR3 length: 16 amino acids. V lost 0 bases to trimming and J lost 4 bases; unmatched junction nucleotides: 9. CDR1 SQVTM and CDR2 ANQGSEA come from the germline V gene. The CDR3 DNA follows: TGCAGCGTTGAAGACCTACGGGGACAGGGTGGCACTGAAGCTTTCTTT. This sequence encodes CSVEDLRGQGGTEAFF.

Many counts were recorded for this clonotype. This rearrangement joins TRBV3-1 to TRBJ2-5; D unclear. Trimming pared 1 base from V and 5 bases from J, leaving 5 bases between. The germline V gene has CDR1 LGHDT and CDR2 YNNKEL (reference sequence). The CDR3 sequence is 12 residues long. The CDR3 DNA reads as TGTGCCAGCAGCCAAGGAGACGAGACCCAGTACTTC. This sequence encodes CASSQGDETQYF.

This chain joins TRBV11-1 and TRBJ2-7, with D perhaps TRBD2 (5 bases). The germline CDR1 and CDR2 sequences are SGHAT and FQDESV (reference sequence). V was pared by 1 base and J by 12 bases, with 13 bases between. The CDR3 runs to 12 residues. CDR3 in amino acids: CASSLDGIAGYF. CDR3 nucleotides: TGTGCCAGCAGCTTAGATGGGATTGCGGGGTACTTC.

The chain carries TRBV29-1 and TRBJ2-7; D is tentatively TRBD1 or TRBD2 (5 bases each). V lost 7 bases and J 4 bases, leaving 17 bases between the germline ends. From germline, CDR1 is SQVTM and CDR2 ANQGSEA. This CDR3 contains 13 residues. CDR3 sequence (DNA): TGCAGCGCATCAGAAGGGACGCCTTACGAGCAGTACTTC. Translation: CSASEGTPYEQYF.

This clonotype was seen only a few times. This rearrangement joins TRBV5-6 to TRBJ1-5; 9 positions agree with TRBD1. The CDR3 contains 15 residues. J gave up 4 bases and V 0 bases, and 2 bases lay outside the gene matches. Germline values: CDR1 SGHDT, CDR2 YYEEEE. The CDR3 DNA follows: TGTGCCAGCAGCTTGGCACAGGGGGCAAATCAGCCCCAGCATTTT. Protein sequence: CASSLAQGANQPQHF.

The V call is TRBV5-8, the J call TRBJ1-5, with a possible D match to TRBD1 (5 bases). The CDR3 is 16 amino acids. The V gene lost 0 bases and the J gene lost 2 bases, with 12 bases spanning the gap. Germline CDR1 is SGHTS and CDR2 is YDEGEE. The DNA of the CDR3 is TGTGCCAGCAGCTTGGTGCGGGGGACCGGCAATCAGCCCCAGCATTTT. It specifies CASSLVRGTGNQPQHF.

This clonotype has only a few counts. The chain is built from TRBV12-3 or TRBV12-4 and TRBJ1-1, with TRBD1 as a possible D gene (6 bases). Trimming removed 6 bases from V and 1 base from J, with 12 bases in between. The CDR3 loop spans 14 amino acids. CDR3 sequence (DNA): TGTGCCAGCAGCCGTGCACAGGGGAACACTGAAGCTTTCTTT. Translation gives CASSRAQGNTEAFF.

The V and J genes are TRBV29-1 and TRBJ2-4; 13 bases are shared with TRBD2. The germline CDR1 and CDR2 sequences are SQVTM and ANQGSEA. This CDR3 comprises 14 residues. V shed 6 bases and J 13 bases; nucleotides not matched to a gene: 12. In DNA, the CDR3 is TGCAGCGTGTTACAGACTAGCGGGAGGTGTGAGCAGTACTTC. Encoded protein: CSVLQTSGRCEQYF. The full variable domain, rest sourced from reference TRBV29-1 and TRBJ2-4, is SAVISQKPSRDICQRGTSLTIQCQVDSQVTMMFWYRQQPGQSLTLIATANQGSEATYESGFVIDKFPISRPNLTFSTLTVSNMSPEDSSIYLCSVLQTSGRCEQYFGAGTRLSVL.

The rearrangement joins TRBV30 to TRBJ2-7; D not resolved. The CDR3 sequence is 11 residues long. Germline V gene data show CDR1 as GTSNPN and CDR2 as SVGIG (reference sequence). With 3 bases removed from V and 5 bases from J, the gap between germline ends came to 8 bases. The CDR3 sequence is CAWREPHEQYF. The CDR3 coding sequence is TGTGCCTGGAGGGAGCCCCACGAGCAGTACTTC.

At least ten counts were recorded for this clonotype. The CDR3 loop reads CASSLGLAGDTEQYF. The CDR3 DNA reads TGTGCCAGCAGCTTGGGACTAGCGGGAGATACCGAGCAGTACTTC. The rearrangement links TRBV7-2 to TRBJ2-7; TRBD2 matches 14 bases. The J segment lost 6 bases and the V segment lost 3 bases, leaving 4 bases of the junction unmatched. Germline V CDR1 and CDR2: SGHTA, FQGNSA. The CDR3 runs 15 residues. Full variable domain (outside the CDR3, taken from reference TRBV7-2 and TRBJ2-7): GAGVSQSPSNKVTEKGKDVELRCDPISGHTALYWYRQSLGQGLEFLIYFQGNSAPDKSGLPSDRFSAERTGGSVSTLTIQRTQQEDSAVYLCASSLGLAGDTEQYFGPGTRLTVT.

This clonotype appeared a few times. This sequence joins TRBV20-1 and TRBJ2-7; no clear D gene. The CDR3 length is 12 residues. Trimming stripped 4 bases from V and 6 bases from J, with 13 bases between. Looked up from germline, CDR1 is DFQATT and CDR2 is SNEGSKA (reference sequence). CDR3 nucleotides: TGCAGTGCTACTAGGCCCGAATCCGAGCAGTACTTC. It codes for CSATRPESEQYF.

This clonotype was seen a handful of times. The rearrangement joins TRBV12-3 or TRBV12-4 to TRBJ2-1; possible D gene TRBD1, 6 bases. The CDR3 runs 14 residues. V was clipped by 5 bases and J by 7 bases, with 15 bases between them. The CDR3 protein is CASSQGDTRNEQFF. The CDR3 DNA reads as TGTGCCAGCAGTCAAGGGGACACCCGGAATGAGCAGTTCTTC.

As for this clonotype: A much larger clone lies a single base off, so this may be a read error. The chain joins TRBV18 to TRBJ2-7; perhaps TRBD2 as D (5 bases). The V gene lost 8 bases and the J gene lost 4 bases, with 18 bases spanning the gap. The length of the CDR3 is 14 residues. Germline lookup yields CDR1 KGHSH and CDR2 LQKENI. The CDR3 DNA reads as TGTGCCAGCGCTACCACCGGGGAAAGATACGAGCAGTACTTC. Protein sequence: CASATTGERYEQYF. Full variable domain (rest looked up from reference TRBV18 and TRBJ2-7): NAGVMQNPRHLVRRRGQEARLRCSPMKGHSHVYWYRQLPEEGLKFMVYLQKENIIDESGMPKERFSAEFPKEGPSILRIQQVVRGDSAAYFCASATTGERYEQYFGPGTRLTVT.

The gene calls are TRBV30 and TRBJ2-3; 9 bases line up with TRBD2. V gave up 2 bases and J gave up 4 bases; unmatched junction bases: 4. The CDR3 spans 14 residues. CDR1 GTSNPN and CDR2 SVGIG come from the germline V gene (reference sequence). The CDR3 spells CAWSRGLASDTQYF. In nucleotides, the CDR3 is TGTGCCTGGAGTCGGGGACTAGCCTCAGATACGCAGTATTTT.

This clonotype was detected only a few times. The chain couples TRBV29-1 to TRBJ2-1; 10 bases are a match to TRBD1. V trimming: 6 bases; J trimming: 6 bases; junction bases outside the gene matches: 8. In germline, CDR1 is SQVTM, CDR2 ANQGSEA. The CDR3 totals 14 residues. This CDR3 is CSVTGTGVGNEQFF. CDR3 DNA: TGCAGCGTCACCGGGACAGGGGTCGGCAATGAGCAGTTCTTC.

This clonotype occurred a few times. The chain carries TRBV5-1 and TRBJ1-4; 8 nucleotides line up with TRBD1. The ends lost 2 bases at V and 7 bases at J; junction bases unmatched: 7. The CDR3 is 15 residues long. Germline CDR1 reads SGHRS; CDR2 reads YFSETQ. Written as DNA, the CDR3 is TGCGCCAGCAGCTTAAGGGGACAGGCCGGTGAAAAACTGTTTTTT. This translates into CASSLRGQAGEKLFF.

The V gene is TRBV7-2, the J gene TRBJ2-1, with D unclear. The V end lost 5 bases, the J end lost 5 bases, and 10 bases lay between the germline ends. This CDR3 is 13 amino acids long. The germline CDR1 and CDR2 sequences are SGHTA and FQGNSA. The CDR3 sequence is CASSVRPDNEQFF. CDR3 sequence (DNA): TGTGCCAGCAGCGTAAGGCCCGACAATGAGCAGTTCTTC.

The J gene is TRBJ2-2, the V gene TRBV5-1; no firm D call. The V gene's germline CDR1 is SGHRS and CDR2 YFSETQ. The CDR3 covers 14 residues. V lost 0 bases to trimming and J lost 1 base, with 4 bases between them. This chain's CDR3 is CASSLVENTGELFF. The CDR3 nucleotides are TGCGCCAGCAGCTTGGTAGAGAACACCGGGGAGCTGTTTTTT.

This clonotype was counted at least ten times. This chain uses TRBV19 with TRBJ2-3; TRBD1 matches 9 bases. The CDR3 has 15 residues. The V and J ends lost 4 bases and 0 bases, in that order; junction bases with no gene match: 2. Germline CDR1 and CDR2: LNHDA and SQIVND (reference sequence). CDR3 sequence reads: CASSKGTGSTDTQYF. The CDR3 DNA follows: TGTGCCAGTAGTAAAGGGACAGGGAGCACAGATACGCAGTATTTT.

This CDR3 is CASSFSSGGYNEQYF. CDR3 nucleotides: TGTGCCAGCAGCTTTTCATCCGGGGGGTACAATGAGCAGTACTTC. The chain couples TRBV7-2 to TRBJ2-1, with 7 bases lining up with TRBD2. The J call may be wrong; the DNA end is better matched by TRBJ2-7. The length of the CDR3 is 15 residues. The germline V gene has CDR1 SGHTA and CDR2 FQGNSA.

This sequence joins TRBV20-1 and TRBJ2-7; 8 bases match TRBD1. J lost 4 bases, V lost 0 bases, and 8 bases had no gene match. Germline CDR1 is DFQATT and CDR2 is SNEGSKA (reference sequence). The CDR3 has 15 residues. The CDR3 here is CSARDQGQVMYEQYF. CDR3 bases: TGCAGTGCTAGAGACCAGGGACAGGTGATGTACGAGCAGTACTTC.

This clonotype was counted only a few times. This chain connects TRBV7-9 to TRBJ2-5; 9 bases are a match to TRBD1. V was clipped by 11 bases and J by 11 bases; unmatched bases: 21. The CDR3 consists of 15 residues. Germline CDR1 is SEHNR and CDR2 is FQNEAQ (reference sequence). The CDR3 sequence is CAVTDGTGPQDEQYF. The CDR3, as DNA: TGTGCCGTCACGGACGGGACAGGGCCCCAAGATGAGCAGTACTTC. Full variable domain (missing parts from reference TRBV7-9 and TRBJ2-5): DTGVSQNPRHKITKRGQNVTFRCDPISEHNRLYWYRQTLGQGPEFLTYFQNEAQLEKSRLLSDRFSAERPKGSFSTLEIQRTEQGDSAMYLCAVTDGTGPQDEQYFGPGTRLLVL.

V and J are TRBV28 and TRBJ2-1; D ambiguous. The CDR3 length is 16 residues. V lost 1 base and J 0 bases, leaving 10 bases between the germline ends. CDR1 MDHEN and CDR2 SYDVKM come from the germline V gene. The CDR3 DNA follows: TGTGCCAGCAGTTTATTGAGCGCAAGCTCCTACAATGAGCAGTTCTTC. The encoded protein is CASSLLSASSYNEQFF. Filled out from reference TRBV28 and TRBJ2-1, the complete variable domain reads DVKVTQSSRYLVKRTGEKVFLECVQDMDHENMFWYRQDPGLGLRLIYFSYDVKMKEKGDIPEGYSVSREKKERFSLILESASTNQTSMYLCASSLLSASSYNEQFFGPGTRLTVL.

The chain has TRBV7-2 and TRBJ2-3; the match to TRBD2 covers 7 bases. CDR1 is SGHTA, CDR2 FQGNSA, per germline. V lost 6 bases and J lost 4; bases outside the gene matches: 13. The length of the CDR3 is 16 residues. CDR3 residues: CASRSDRGRAPDTQYF. Written as DNA, the CDR3 is TGTGCCAGCAGATCTGATCGGGGGAGGGCCCCAGATACGCAGTATTTT.

The rearrangement joins TRBV20-1 to TRBJ2-3, with D possibly matching TRBD1 (6 bases). CDR1 is DFQATT and CDR2 is SNEGSKA in the germline V gene (reference sequence). This CDR3 contains 14 residues. The CDR3 sequence: CSLSGVIGTDTQYF. As DNA, the CDR3 is TGCAGCCTTTCAGGGGTGATAGGCACAGATACGCAGTATTTT.